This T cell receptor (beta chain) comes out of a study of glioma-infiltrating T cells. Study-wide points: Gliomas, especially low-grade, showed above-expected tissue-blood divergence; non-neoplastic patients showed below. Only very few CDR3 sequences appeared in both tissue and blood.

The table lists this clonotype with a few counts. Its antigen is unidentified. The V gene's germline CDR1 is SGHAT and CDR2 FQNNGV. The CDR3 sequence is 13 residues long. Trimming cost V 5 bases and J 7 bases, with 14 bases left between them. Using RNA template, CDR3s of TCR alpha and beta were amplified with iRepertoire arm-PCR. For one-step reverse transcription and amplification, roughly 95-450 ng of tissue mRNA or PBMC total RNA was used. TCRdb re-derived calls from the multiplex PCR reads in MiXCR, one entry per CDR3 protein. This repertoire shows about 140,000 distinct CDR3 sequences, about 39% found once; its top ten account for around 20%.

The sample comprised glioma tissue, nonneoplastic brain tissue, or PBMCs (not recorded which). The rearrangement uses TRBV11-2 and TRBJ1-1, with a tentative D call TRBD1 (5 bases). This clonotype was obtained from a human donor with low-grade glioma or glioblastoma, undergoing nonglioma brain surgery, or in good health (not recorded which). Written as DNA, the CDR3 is TGTGCCAGCAGCCCCTCGGGACTTATTGAAGCTTTCTTT. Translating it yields CASSPSGLIEAFF.